This entry concerns a single TCR beta chain. This clonotype has just a few counts. Its antigen is currently not known. Base quality data are lacking; no much larger clone is found one base away. Trimming leaves V shorter by 7 bases and J shorter by 2 bases, with the junction holding 9 bases beyond the gene matches. Including the terminal cysteine and phenylalanine, the CDR3 comprises 15 residues. Just the 45-base CDR3 DNA is kept, in frame starting at base 1. CDR1 and CDR2 are drawn from the germline V gene: MNHNS, SASEGT. Library preparation was by PCR. Sequencing relied on an Illumina HiSeq 2500. Unique molecular identifiers were incorporated into TCR beta cDNA libraries to reduce PCR and sequencing biases. Around 500,000 cDNA molecules were obtained for every 1 to 10 million input T cells, so each molecule roughly corresponded to one T cell. The patient libraries were prepared and sequenced with the same protocol used for the earlier healthy control dataset. Within a given batch, samples were prepared together, multiplexed and sequenced on the same HiSeq lane. As for how the authors treated the data: MIGEC handled the raw barcoded reads, throwing out single-read molecular identifier groups before consensus assembly and CDR3 extraction. VDJtools was used for post-analysis of the clonotype tables, with diversity normalized by down-sampling every dataset to the smallest sample size. Repertoire overlap clustering matched CDR3 amino acid but not nucleotide sequences to correct batch-related cross-sample contamination. TCRdb reanalyzed the raw reads on its own, using fastp at Q25 for trimming and MiXCR for clone calling, and kept in-frame beta chains. CDR3 protein sequences are deduplicated, and each keeps its most common genes and DNA. TCRdb assigned the V and J calls; the authors' analysis was not used. The sample data list around 710,000 distinct CDR3 sequences, and about 43% of these were observed just once. In total, the top ten clones hold roughly 4.4% of the sample.

This record comes from a study of post-analysis software for immune sequencing data (dated by TCRdb to about 2015). About the investigation overall: The recorded disease courses included relapsing-remitting, secondary progressive and progressive-relapsing multiple sclerosis, and some patients had no subtype annotation. The multiple sclerosis patient repertoires were compared with 11 previously published healthy control repertoires from donors aged about 6 to 26 years. A subset of samples was prepared in parallel using single-end sample barcoding, then pooled and co-amplified after Illumina adapter ligation.

To demonstrate the VDJtools post-analysis software, the study profiled TCR beta repertoires from the peripheral blood of around 13 young patients with multiple sclerosis. The multiple sclerosis patients were children and adolescents ranging in age from about 6 to 17 years. Points the paper makes about the study in general: Four or five TRBV segments, including TRBV5-6, TRBV5-1 and TRBV20-1, were significantly more frequent in patients than controls. The control group was slightly older than the multiple sclerosis patient group. Direct clustering with F measure showed strong co-clustering of samples prepared in the same batch, prompting a batch-effect correction. Normalized Chao1 diversity was significantly lower in multiple sclerosis patients than controls, suggesting substantial peripheral T-cell clonal expansion.

Sequencing used blood. This clonotype originated in a girl under 18 with multiple sclerosis. This sequence uses TRBV6-1 and TRBJ2-3; 7 bases in between match TRBD1. The sequenced DNA: TGTGCCAGCAACCCACTGGGACAGTACACAGATACGCAGTATTTT. It is translated as CASNPLGQYTDTQYF.